This TCR beta chain was sequenced for a study of T cells in Graves' hyperthyroidism and ophthalmopathy (dated by TCRdb to about 2019). As for the study more broadly: Peripheral blood samples were taken at the time of initial diagnosis, prior to any treatment. To identify distinguishing TCR V-J signatures, a discovery cohort of around 98 patients was used, comprising 43 with Graves' ophthalmopathy and some 57 with stable Graves' hyperthyroidism. Prospective prediction of ophthalmopathy was tested in an independent validation cohort consisting of roughly 19 hyperthyroidism patients and some 16 patients who later progressed to ophthalmopathy. For training and testing, the approximately 92 patients in the discovery cohort were randomly divided in a 7:3 ratio. The study also compared thyroid tissue and blood T-cell repertoires from five or six Graves' hyperthyroidism patients. After blood sampling, hyperthyroidism patients were treated with methimazole at a starting dose of 30 mg daily, and ophthalmopathy patients were treated with high-dose intravenous methylprednisolone. The paper describes TCR Vbeta CDR3 sequencing of 135 peripheral blood samples, made up of around 41 ophthalmopathy patients, around 78 hyperthyroidism patients and 17 progressor patients. On the study overall, not on this receptor specifically: In validation, progression to ophthalmopathy was predicted by the model with 70.59% sensitivity and roughly 76% specificity, a median of about 6.8 months before onset. A model built on a 13 V-J signature distinguished ophthalmopathy from stable hyperthyroidism, reaching 87.88% sensitivity and under 84% specificity in cross-validation and 80%/75% in testing. Most expanded thyroid clonotypes (frequency above 0.001) were also found in blood, which suggests that blood repertoires may mirror thyroid immune responses. No statistical method was used to set the sample size in advance, and investigators knew the group allocation.

The germline ends are 23 bases apart after V is trimmed by 8 bases and J by 3 bases. Spanning cysteine to phenylalanine, the CDR3 consists of 16 amino acids. The read is trimmed to its CDR3 DNA, 48 bases read in frame from base 1. Amplification of TCR beta CDR3 regions was carried out from RNA transcripts. The first round of RT-PCR for the TCR CDR3 was performed with the HTBI primer set and the Qiagen OneStep RT-PCR kit. Libraries were constructed in a second round of multiplex PCR, after which size selection and purification were performed. Libraries were sequenced paired-end with 100 bp reads on an Illumina HiSeq2000. The authors' analysis ran thus. SOAPnuke was used to process the raw data, with reads discarded if the reads contained adapters or uncalled bases, had a mean Phred below 15, or lacked an exact constant-primer or identifier match. High-quality paired reads were merged with COPE v1.2.5, and unique nucleotide sequences were defined as clonotypes. MiTCR v1.1 was used to align clonotypes to the IMGT TRBV, TRBD and TRBJ reference segments. The analysis included only V-J combinations with a frequency above 0.0001, which together covered 98% to 99.2% of the repertoires. A TCS score was defined as the ratio between F50 (clonal expansion) and ExV (chaos), using BLOSUM62-based TCRdist between CDR3 peptides within each V-J. Welch's t-statistics and random forest reduced 450 to 600 V-J features to 13, which were used in a naive Bayes classifier (R e1071). Clones were called with MiXCR by TCRdb after fastp trimmed the public reads at Q25, and only in-frame beta chains were retained. Under each unique CDR3 protein, matching rows form one entry showing the most common genes and DNA. TCRdb assigned the V and J calls; the authors' analysis was not used. For this sample the table gives nearly 600,000 distinct CDR3 sequences, of which 11% to 15% were detected only once. The ten largest clones represent roughly 5.5% of the sample.

Hyperthyroidism patients were newly diagnosed, had a disease duration of under 2 months, and were aged 18 to 65 years. The study excluded patients with uncontrolled infections, other autoimmune diseases, pregnancy or lactation. Clinical symptoms, serum thyroxine and TRAb, thyroid ultrasound, and orbital computed tomography formed the basis for the diagnoses. Blood from progressor patients was drawn when they were first diagnosed with hyperthyroidism, before any ophthalmopathy symptoms appeared. PBMCs were isolated from 7.5 to 10 ml of fresh peripheral blood by Ficoll-Paque density gradient centrifugation. Progressor patients were first diagnosed with Graves' hyperthyroidism and then developed ophthalmopathy during follow-up. Total RNA was extracted with Trizol reagent, and quality was checked on an Agilent 2100 Bioanalyzer. This clonotype was seen repeatedly, ten times or more. No antigen is known for it. Base qualities are not provided; no much larger clone lies one nucleotide away.

The sample taken for sequencing was blood. The receptor comes from a woman aged 25 to 39 with Graves' hyperthyroidism that later progressed to Graves' ophthalmopathy. The V gene is TRBV12-3 or TRBV12-4 and the J gene is TRBJ2-7; the D gene is possibly TRBD2, with 5 bases matching. The CDR3 in this case is CASANLRGQLHYEQYF. Read as DNA, the sequence is TGTGCCAGCGCCAACCTCCGAGGGCAGCTCCACTACGAGCAGTACTTC.